A single T cell receptor (beta chain) is shown here with its context. This specimen comes from a study of blood T cell repertoires in COVID-19. Across the whole study: Samples taken during acute and convalescent COVID-19 were collected in the United States, Italy and Spain. The cDNA or gDNA used as material had been derived from T cells, B-cell-depleted T cells, or PBMCs.

Original processing notes: Estimation of nucleated cell counts was performed using reference gene primer amplification. Libraries were prepared by immunoSEQ multiplex PCR; TCRdb keeps only in-frame clonotypes and omits some of them. V and J calls and clone size are those listed in that table; D and trimming were worked out from the DNA. The data contain 100,000 to 150,000 clones, about two thirds of them singletons. V was shortened by 2 bases and J by 6 bases, with 16 bases between the two germline ends. Germline CDR1 and CDR2: SGHTA and FQGNSA. The CDR3 loop spans 16 amino acids. The V and J genes are TRBV7-2 and TRBJ1-4, with D possibly being TRBD1 (5 bases). The receptor comes from a human donor with acute or convalescent COVID-19. The donor label of this sample is uncertain. The sample comprised peripheral blood. The CDR3 coding sequence is TGTGCCAGCAGCTTAAGAGCCCCGGGACTTGATGAAAAACTGTTTTTT. Its translation is CASSLRAPGLDEKLFF.